In this sample, the clone carrying this TCR beta chain turned up many times. Its antigen is currently unknown. TCRdb analysed the PCR reads with MiXCR anew, one entry per CDR3 protein. The sample has under 800,000 distinct CDR3 sequences, roughly 25% seen once. This specimen comes from a study of molecular identifiers for immune sequencing clone quantification. Study results and caveats: Amid approximately 1 million naive cells, spiked Jurkat TCR RNA from one cell was reportedly still detectable.

The CDR3 is made up of 16 amino acids. Germline V gene lookup returns CDR1 SGHRS and CDR2 YFSETQ. With 7 bases clipped from V and 7 bases from J, the junction kept 20 bases outside the gene matches. This chain joins TRBV5-1 and TRBJ2-7; the match to TRBD1 covers 7 bases. The clonotype was recovered from a human donor in good health. Some libraries in this study had Jurkat cell RNA spiked in. The material sequenced was naive CD8+ T cells from blood, with Jurkat cell RNA spiked in. The sample's subset: FACS-sorted CD8+CD4-CCR7+CD45RA+ naive T cells. The CDR3 bases are TGCGCCAGCTCCTATCCCCTAGGGCAGGGGGTAGGGGAGCAGTACTTC. This sequence encodes CASSYPLGQGVGEQYF.